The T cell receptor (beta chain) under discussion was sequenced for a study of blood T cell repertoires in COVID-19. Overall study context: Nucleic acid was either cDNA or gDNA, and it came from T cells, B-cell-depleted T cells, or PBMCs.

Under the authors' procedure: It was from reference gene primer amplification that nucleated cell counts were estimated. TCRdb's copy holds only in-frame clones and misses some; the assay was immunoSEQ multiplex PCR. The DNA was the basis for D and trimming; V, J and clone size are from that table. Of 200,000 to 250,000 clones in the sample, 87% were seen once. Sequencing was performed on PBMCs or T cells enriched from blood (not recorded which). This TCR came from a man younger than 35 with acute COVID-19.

CDR3 sequence reads: CASSYSGDSDTDTQYF. CDR3 nucleotide sequence: TGTGCCAGCAGTTACTCAGGGGACAGCGACACAGATACGCAGTATTTT. The chain carries TRBV6-5 and TRBJ2-3; 7 bases fit TRBD1. This CDR3 region has 16 residues. The ends lost 0 bases at V and 2 bases at J; junction bases unmatched: 5. CDR1 and CDR2 from the germline V gene are MNHEY and SVGAGI.